This T cell receptor beta chain was captured in a study of T cell changes during pregnancy in multiple sclerosis. Germline CDR1 LNHDA, CDR2 SQIVND (reference sequence). CDR3 length equals 13 residues. Trimming pared 3 bases from V and 0 bases from J, leaving 5 bases between. This clone occurred once. This table comes from immunoSEQ multiplex PCR, and its TCRdb copy is limited to in-frame clones, with some not included. The data show over 40,000 clones, with approximately 91% seen just once and around 0.25% held by the top ten. This rearrangement joins TRBV19 to TRBJ2-5; D call uncertain. Sequences were derived from CD4+ T cells from peripheral blood mononuclear cells, sampled in the second trimester of pregnancy. This sequence was found in a female donor with multiple sclerosis, enrolled in a pregnancy study. CDR3 region: CASSMSNQETQYF. The CDR3 DNA sequence: TGTGCCAGTAGTATGTCCAACCAAGAGACCCAGTACTTC. The full variable domain, completed using reference TRBV19 and TRBJ2-5, is DGGITQSPKYLFRKEGQNVTLSCEQNLNHDAMYWYRQDPGQGLRLIYYSQIVNDFQKGDIAEGYSVSREKKESFPLTVTSAQKNPTAFYLCASSMSNQETQYFGPGTRLLVL.